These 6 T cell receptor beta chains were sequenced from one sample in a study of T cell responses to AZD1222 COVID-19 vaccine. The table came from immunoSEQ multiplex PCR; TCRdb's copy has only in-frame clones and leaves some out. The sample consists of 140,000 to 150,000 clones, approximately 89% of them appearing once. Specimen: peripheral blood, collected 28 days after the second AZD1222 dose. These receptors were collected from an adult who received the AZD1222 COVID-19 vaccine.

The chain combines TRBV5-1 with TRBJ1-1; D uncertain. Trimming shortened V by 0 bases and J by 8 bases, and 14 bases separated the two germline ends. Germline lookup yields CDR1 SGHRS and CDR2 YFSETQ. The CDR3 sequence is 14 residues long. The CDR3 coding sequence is TGCGCCAGCAGCTTGGCCTTAGGAAGCAGGGAAGCTTTCTTT. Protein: CASSLALGSREAFF.

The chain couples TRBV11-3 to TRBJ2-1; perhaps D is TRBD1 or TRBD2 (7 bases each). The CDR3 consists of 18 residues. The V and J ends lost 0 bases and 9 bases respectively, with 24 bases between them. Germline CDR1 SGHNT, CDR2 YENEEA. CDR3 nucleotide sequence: TGTGCCAGCAGCTTAGATCAGGGGGGGTCGGCTAGTCAGGTTGAGCAGTTCTTC. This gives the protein CASSLDQGGSASQVEQFF. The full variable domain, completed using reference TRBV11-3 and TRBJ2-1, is EAGVVQSPRYKIIEKKQPVAFWCNPISGHNTLYWYLQNLGQGPELLIRYENEEAVDDSQLPKDRFSAERLKGVDSTLKIQPAELGDSAVYLCASSLDQGGSASQVEQFFGPGTRLTVL.

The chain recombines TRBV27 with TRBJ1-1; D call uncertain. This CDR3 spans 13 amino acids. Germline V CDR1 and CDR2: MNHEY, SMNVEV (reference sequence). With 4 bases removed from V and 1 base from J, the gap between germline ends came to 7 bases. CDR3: CASSSRRNTEAFF. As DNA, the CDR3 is TGTGCCAGCAGTTCGCGGAGGAACACTGAAGCTTTCTTT.

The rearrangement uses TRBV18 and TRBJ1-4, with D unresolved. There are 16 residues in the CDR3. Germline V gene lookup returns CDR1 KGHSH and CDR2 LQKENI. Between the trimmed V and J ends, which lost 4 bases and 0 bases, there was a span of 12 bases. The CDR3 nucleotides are TGTGCCAGCTCACTCCGTCAAGCTGCAACTAATGAAAAACTGTTTTTT. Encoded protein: CASSLRQAATNEKLFF.

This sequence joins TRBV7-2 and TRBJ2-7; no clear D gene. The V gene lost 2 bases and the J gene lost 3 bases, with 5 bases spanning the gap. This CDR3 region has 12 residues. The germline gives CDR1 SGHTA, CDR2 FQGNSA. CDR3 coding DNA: TGTGCCAGCAGCTTATCCGGCTACGAGCAGTACTTC. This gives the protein CASSLSGYEQYF.

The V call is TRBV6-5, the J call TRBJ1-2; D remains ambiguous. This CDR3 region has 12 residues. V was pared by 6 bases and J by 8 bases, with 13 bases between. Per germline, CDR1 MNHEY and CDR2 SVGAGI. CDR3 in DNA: TGTGCCAGCAGCGGACCCTTGGGCGGCTACACCTTC. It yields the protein CASSGPLGGYTF.